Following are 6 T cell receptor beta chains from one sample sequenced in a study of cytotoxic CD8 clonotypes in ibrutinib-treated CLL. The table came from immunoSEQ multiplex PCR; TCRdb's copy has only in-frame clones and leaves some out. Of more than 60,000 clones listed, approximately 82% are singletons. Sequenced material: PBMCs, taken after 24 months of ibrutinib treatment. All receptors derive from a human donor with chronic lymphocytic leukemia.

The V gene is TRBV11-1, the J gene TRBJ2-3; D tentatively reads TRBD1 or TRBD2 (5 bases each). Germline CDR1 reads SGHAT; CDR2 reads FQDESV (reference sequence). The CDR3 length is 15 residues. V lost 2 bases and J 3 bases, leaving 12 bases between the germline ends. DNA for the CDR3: TGTGCCAGCAGCTTAAATGAAGGGACGACAGATACGCAGTATTTT. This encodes CASSLNEGTTDTQYF.

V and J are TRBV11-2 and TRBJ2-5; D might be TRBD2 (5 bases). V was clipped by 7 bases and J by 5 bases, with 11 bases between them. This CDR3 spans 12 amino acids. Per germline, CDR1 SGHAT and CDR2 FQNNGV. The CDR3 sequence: CASNGVAETQYF. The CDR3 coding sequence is TGTGCCAGCAACGGGGTGGCGGAGACCCAGTACTTC.

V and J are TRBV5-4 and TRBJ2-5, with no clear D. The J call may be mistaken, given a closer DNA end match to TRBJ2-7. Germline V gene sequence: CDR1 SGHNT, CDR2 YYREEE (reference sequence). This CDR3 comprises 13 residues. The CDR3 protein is CASSLGRSYEQYF. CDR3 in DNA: TGTGCCAGCAGCTTAGGTAGATCCTACGAGCAGTACTTC.

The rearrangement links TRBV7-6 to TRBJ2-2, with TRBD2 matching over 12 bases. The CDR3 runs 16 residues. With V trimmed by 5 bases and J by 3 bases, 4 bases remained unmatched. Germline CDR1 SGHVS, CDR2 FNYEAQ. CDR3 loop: CASSQRLAGDTGELFF. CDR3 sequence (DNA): TGTGCCAGCAGCCAAAGACTAGCGGGAGACACCGGGGAGCTGTTTTTT.

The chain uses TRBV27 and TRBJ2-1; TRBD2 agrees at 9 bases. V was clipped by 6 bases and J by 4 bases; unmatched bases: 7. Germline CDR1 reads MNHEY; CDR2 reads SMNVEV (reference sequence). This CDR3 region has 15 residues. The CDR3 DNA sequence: TGTGCCAGCAGACCGACAGCGGGGGGTTACAATGAGCAGTTCTTC. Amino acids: CASRPTAGGYNEQFF.

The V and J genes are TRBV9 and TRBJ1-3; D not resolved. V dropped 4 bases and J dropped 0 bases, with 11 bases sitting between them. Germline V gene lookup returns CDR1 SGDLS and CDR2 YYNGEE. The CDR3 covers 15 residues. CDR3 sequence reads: CASSPYLDSGNTIYF. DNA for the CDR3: TGTGCCAGCAGCCCCTATCTCGACTCTGGAAACACCATATATTTT.